This passage covers 18 T cell receptor beta chains from one sample sequenced in a study of response to subunit inactivated influenza vaccine. TCRdb re-called the RT-PCR reads through MiXCR, storing one row per CDR3 protein. The sample contains about 700,000 distinct CDR3 sequences, less than 15% of which appear only once. The specimen comprised PBMCs from blood, sampled 14 days before vaccination. Every receptor here comes from a man aged 50-60 years who received an inactivated influenza vaccine.

The chain uses TRBV6-5 and TRBJ1-1; D unresolved. CDR3 length: 15 amino acids. V gave up 2 bases and J gave up 0 bases, with 10 bases separating them. Germline CDR1 is MNHEY and CDR2 is SVGAGI. The CDR3 DNA sequence: TGTGCCAGCAGTTACGAGGAGGGTATGAACACTGAAGCTTTCTTT. Amino acid sequence: CASSYEEGMNTEAFF.

The chain combines TRBV11-1 with TRBJ2-1; 7 bases are shared with TRBD1. The junction had 17 bases not matched to a gene; V was cut back by 5 bases and J by 4 bases. The CDR3 consists of 18 residues. The germline V gene has CDR1 SGHAT and CDR2 FQDESV (reference sequence). The CDR3 here is CASSQGPLGDRDYNEQFF. CDR3 bases: TGTGCCAGCAGCCAGGGACCCTTAGGGGACAGAGATTACAATGAGCAGTTCTTC.

This clonotype was counted only a few times. This chain joins TRBV20-1 and TRBJ1-2, with D maybe TRBD1 (5 bases). Looked up from germline, CDR1 is DFQATT and CDR2 is SNEGSKA (reference sequence). V was pared by 6 bases and J by 7 bases, with 18 bases between. The CDR3 totals 13 residues. DNA of the CDR3: TGCAGTGCCCAAAATTGGGGGGGAATTGGCTACACCTTC. Amino acids: CSAQNWGGIGYTF.

This chain links TRBV9 with TRBJ1-1; D gene uncertain. Trimming cost V 2 bases and J 5 bases, with 10 bases left between them. The CDR3 extends over 13 amino acids. Germline assignment: CDR1 SGDLS and CDR2 YYNGEE. The CDR3 protein is CASSVLSWTEAFF. The CDR3 nucleotides read TGTGCCAGCAGCGTGTTGAGCTGGACTGAAGCTTTCTTT.

This chain uses TRBV3-1 with TRBJ1-3; TRBD1 might be the D (5 bases). The CDR3 covers 15 residues. With 4 bases removed from V and 0 bases from J, the gap between germline ends came to 10 bases. Germline CDR1 reads LGHDT; CDR2 reads YNNKEL (reference sequence). CDR3 loop: CASSPGRSSGNTIYF. CDR3 nucleotide sequence: TGTGCCAGCAGCCCGGGACGGAGCTCTGGAAACACCATATATTTT.

The chain recombines TRBV5-8 with TRBJ2-1; the D is unclear. Germline V gives CDR1 SGHTS, CDR2 YDEGEE. Trimming took 4 bases from V and 0 from J, leaving 11 bases between them. This CDR3 is 15 amino acids long. In DNA, the CDR3 is TGTGCCAGCAGCCGGATGGGTATCTCCTACAATGAGCAGTTCTTC. Translation gives CASSRMGISYNEQFF.

A few counts support this clonotype. The V gene is TRBV20-1, the J gene TRBJ2-1; D is possibly TRBD2 (5 bases). This CDR3 region has 16 residues. Germline V gene data show CDR1 as DFQATT and CDR2 as SNEGSKA (reference sequence). V shed 5 bases and J shed 0 bases, with 17 bases lying between them. The CDR3 loop is CSALVRSGPSYNEQFF. DNA of the CDR3: TGCAGTGCTCTGGTTAGAAGCGGCCCCTCCTACAATGAGCAGTTCTTC.

In this sample, this clonotype turned up a few times. The chain employs TRBV12-3 or TRBV12-4 and TRBJ2-1; 11 nucleotides agree with TRBD2. The length of the CDR3 is 15 residues. V was clipped by 7 bases and J by 9 bases; unmatched bases: 11. The CDR3: CASKLAGGPVSEQFF. CDR3 nucleotides: TGTGCCAGCAAATTAGCGGGGGGGCCGGTAAGTGAGCAGTTCTTC.

J is TRBJ1-2 and V is TRBV7-9; 7 bases are shared with TRBD1. V lost 4 bases to trimming and J lost 0 bases; unmatched junction nucleotides: 5. The CDR3 extends over 15 amino acids. From germline, CDR1 is SEHNR and CDR2 FQNEAQ (reference sequence). CDR3 in amino acids: CASSSHRGANYGYTF. The CDR3 bases are TGTGCCAGCAGCTCCCACAGGGGAGCTAACTATGGCTACACCTTC.

V gene TRBV15 combines with J gene TRBJ2-1, with 7 bases lining up with TRBD1. The CDR3 contains 13 residues. CDR1 is LNHNV, CDR2 YYDKDF, per germline (reference sequence). The J segment lost 7 bases and the V segment lost 6 bases, leaving 6 bases of the junction unmatched. CDR3 residues: CATRWDSDNEQFF. DNA for the CDR3: TGTGCCACCAGGTGGGACAGTGATAATGAGCAGTTCTTC.

The rearrangement links TRBV2 to TRBJ2-1, with 7 nucleotides matching TRBD2. The germline CDR1 and CDR2 sequences are SNHLY and FYNNEI. V lost 3 bases and J lost 7; bases outside the gene matches: 3. The CDR3 extends over 13 amino acids. CDR3 sequence (DNA): TGTGCCAGCAGTGATATCGGGGGGAATGAGCAGTTCTTC. Translating it yields CASSDIGGNEQFF.

Of note for this clonotype: A read error may explain this, as a much larger clone is one base away. Because the CDR3's place on the DNA is in doubt, the DNA is left out and the CDR3 is given as listed by TCRdb. The gene calls are TRBV9 and TRBJ2-5; the D call of TRBD2 is as the table states it, not checked on the DNA. Termini included, the CDR3 measures 15 amino acids. In germline, CDR1 is SGDLS, CDR2 YYNGEE. The CDR3 loop reads CASSVAGGIGETQHF.

This clonotype was observed many times. This sequence joins TRBV4-3 and TRBJ2-1, with D uncertain. Germline values: CDR1 LGHNA, CDR2 YSLEER. With 1 base removed from V and 6 bases from J, the gap between germline ends came to 13 bases. The CDR3 length is 15 residues. The CDR3 loop is CASSQGGSLPNEQFF. In DNA form, the CDR3 reads TGCGCCAGCAGCCAAGGCGGCTCCCTGCCCAATGAGCAGTTCTTC.

This chain links TRBV5-1 with TRBJ2-7; D is uncertain. The germline V gene encodes CDR1 SGHRS and CDR2 YFSETQ. The CDR3 has 14 residues. The V end lost 4 bases, the J end lost 2 bases, and 13 bases lay between the germline ends. Here the CDR3 DNA reads TGCGCCAGCAGCCCTGTGGGTAATGCCTACGAGCAGTACTTC. Protein: CASSPVGNAYEQYF. The complete variable domain, with remaining parts taken from reference TRBV5-1 and TRBJ2-7, reads KAGVTQTPRYLIKTRGQQVTLSCSPISGHRSVSWYQQTPGQGLQFLFEYFSETQRNKGNFPGRFSGRQFSNSRSEMNVSTLELGDSALYLCASSPVGNAYEQYFGPGTRLTVT.

The chain carries TRBV4-3 and TRBJ2-2; TRBD1 aligns across 7 bases. There are 17 residues in the CDR3. Trimming took 2 bases from V and 1 from J; bases not matched to a gene: 7. CDR1 and CDR2 (germline): LGHNA, YSLEER. CDR3 in amino acids: CASSQRRDSKNTGELFF. The CDR3 nucleotides are TGCGCCAGCAGCCAAAGACGGGACAGTAAGAACACCGGGGAGCTGTTTTTT.

The chain combines TRBV20-1 with TRBJ2-3; D may correspond to TRBD1 or TRBD2 (7 bases each). The CDR3 is made up of 15 amino acids. Germline V lookup: CDR1 DFQATT, CDR2 SNEGSKA (reference sequence). V lost 0 bases and J lost 4, with 14 bases in between. The CDR3 DNA follows: TGCAGTGCTAGAGATCAGGGGGGGATGGCAGATACGCAGTATTTT. Protein product: CSARDQGGMADTQYF.

Only a few counts were recorded for this clonotype. This sequence joins TRBV2 and TRBJ1-5; the D gene is possibly TRBD1 (5 bases). V shed 4 bases and J shed 6 bases, with 7 bases lying between them. The CDR3 is 12 residues long. The V gene's germline CDR1 is SNHLY and CDR2 FYNNEI. The CDR3 loop is CASSGTPQPQHF. The CDR3 coding sequence is TGTGCCAGCAGTGGGACACCTCAGCCCCAGCATTTT.

The chain links TRBV27 to TRBJ1-1, with D possibly TRBD1 on 6 matching bases. The CDR3 has 13 residues. Trimming took off 5 bases at V and 3 bases at J, with 10 bases between the two ends. The V gene's germline CDR1 is MNHEY and CDR2 SMNVEV (reference sequence). The CDR3 nucleotides read TGTGCCAGCAGTGCGGGGGGCTACACTGAAGCTTTCTTT. Protein product: CASSAGGYTEAFF.